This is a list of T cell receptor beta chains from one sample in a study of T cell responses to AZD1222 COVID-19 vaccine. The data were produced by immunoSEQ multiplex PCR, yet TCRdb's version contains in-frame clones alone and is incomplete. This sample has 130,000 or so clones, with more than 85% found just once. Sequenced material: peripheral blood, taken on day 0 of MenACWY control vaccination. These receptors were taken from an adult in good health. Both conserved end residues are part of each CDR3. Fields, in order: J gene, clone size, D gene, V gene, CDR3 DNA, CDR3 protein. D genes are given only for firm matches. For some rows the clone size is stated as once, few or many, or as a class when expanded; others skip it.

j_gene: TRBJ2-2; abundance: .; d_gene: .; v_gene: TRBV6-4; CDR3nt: TGTGCCAGCAGTAGTGAGGGAGCGAACACCGGGGAGCTGTTTTTT; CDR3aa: CASSSEGANTGELFF
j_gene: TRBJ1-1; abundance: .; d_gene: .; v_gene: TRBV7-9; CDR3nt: TGTGCCAGCAGCTCCATTGGGACGGGGGTGAACACTGAAGCTTTCTTT; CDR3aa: CASSSIGTGVNTEAFF
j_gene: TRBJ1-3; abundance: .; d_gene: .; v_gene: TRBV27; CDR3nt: TGTGCCAGCAGTTTCTTTGGAAACACCATATATTTT; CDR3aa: CASSFFGNTIYF
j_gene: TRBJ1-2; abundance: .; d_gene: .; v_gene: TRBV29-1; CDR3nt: TGCAGCGTCCTACAGGGTAACTATGGCTACACCTTC; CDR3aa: CSVLQGNYGYTF
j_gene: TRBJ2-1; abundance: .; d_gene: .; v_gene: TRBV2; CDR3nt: TGTGCCAGCAAGGCAGGCCACTACAATGAGCAGTTCTTC; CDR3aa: CASKAGHYNEQFF
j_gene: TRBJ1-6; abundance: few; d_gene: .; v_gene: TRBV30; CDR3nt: TGTGCCGGGGGACTGCAGCCGAACTCCTATAATTCACCCCTCCACTTT; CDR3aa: CAGGLQPNSYNSPLHF
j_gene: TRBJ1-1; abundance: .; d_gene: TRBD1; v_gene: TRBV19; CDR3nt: TGTGCCAGTAGTAATACAGGGGGGCCTGAAGCTTTCTTT; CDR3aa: CASSNTGGPEAFF
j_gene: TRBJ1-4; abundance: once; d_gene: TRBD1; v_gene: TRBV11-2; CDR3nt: TGTGCCAGCAGACGGGGACAGTCCTTAACCGAGAAACTGTTTTTT; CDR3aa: CASRRGQSLTEKLFF
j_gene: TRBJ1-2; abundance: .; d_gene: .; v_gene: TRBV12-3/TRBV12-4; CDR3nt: TGTGCCAGCAGTTTACGGGACAACTATGGCTACACCTTC; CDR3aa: CASSLRDNYGYTF
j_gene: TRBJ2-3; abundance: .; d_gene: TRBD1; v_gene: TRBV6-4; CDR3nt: TGTGCCAGCAGTGACGGACAGGGAGGAGATACGCAGTATTTT; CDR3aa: CASSDGQGGDTQYF
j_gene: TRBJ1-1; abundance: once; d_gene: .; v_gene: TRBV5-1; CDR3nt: TGCGCCAGCAGTTCGGGTGATGGCACTGAAGCTTTCTTT; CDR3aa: CASSSGDGTEAFF
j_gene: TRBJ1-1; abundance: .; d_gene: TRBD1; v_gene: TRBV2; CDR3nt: TGTGCCAGCAGTGCCTGGACAGGCGTGAACACTGAAGCTTTCTTT; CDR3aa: CASSAWTGVNTEAFF